Below, one T cell receptor (beta chain) is given with its context. This clonotype was observed many times. The antigen it recognizes is unknown. No clone much larger than this one lies a single base away; base qualities are absent. Genomic DNA was used as template for profiling of TCR beta VDJ combinations and CDR3 sequences. An Illumina HiSeq 2000 was used for TCR repertoire sequencing. The paper's data handling went like this. Repertoires were assessed using TRBV/TRBJ rearrangement plots, CDR3 size and DJ length profiles, and Simpson's diversity index. The immunodominant clone was defined as the most abundant DNA sequence in deep sequencing data. CDR3 amino acid sequences were checked for sharing across subjects and were also compared against the VDJdb database and published repertoires. TCRdb redid the processing of the public reads, applying fastp at Q25 and MiXCR, and retained in-frame beta chains. Each entry is one CDR3 protein sequence, shown with its most common DNA and genes. The V and J calls follow TCRdb's processing rather than the paper's. The sample table records 400,000 to 450,000 distinct CDR3 sequences; 60% to 80% of these occur just once. Approximately 4% of the sample is in the top ten clones.

The data were obtained in a study of CD8+CD57+ T cells in acquired aplastic anemia (dated by TCRdb to 2017 to 2018). Turning to the overall study: Extracted DNA from sorted CD4+ and CD8+ cells averaged approximately 3.4 ug, ranging from roughly 0.17 to 27.4 ug. Mean read counts for healthy donor samples were around 10 million for CD4+ cells and roughly 12 million for CD8+ cells.

The CDR3 numbers 15 residues from cysteine through phenylalanine. The retained sequence is limited to the CDR3, 45 bases, with the frame set at the first base. At the junction V is shortened by 8 bases and J by 5 bases; bases outside the gene matches: 10. General findings and caveats noted by the study authors: Some 30 CD8+ CDR3 sequences were shared between patients and controls but appeared highly expressed in patients and within their immunodominant clones. CD8+ Simpson's diversity did not differ significantly between patients and healthy controls (P=0.060).

In this study, sorted CD4+ and CD8+ T cells from the blood of healthy subjects and of severe aplastic anemia patients had their TCR repertoires deep-sequenced. Ficoll-Paque density gradient centrifugation was used to isolate peripheral blood mononuclear cells. Before DNA extraction, CD4+ and CD8+ T cells were sorted with FACS or magnetic beads. The sequence derives from a human donor in good health, serving as a control. The chain joins TRBV12-3 or TRBV12-4 to TRBJ2-2, with 8 central nucleotides matching TRBD1. The specimen sequenced was sorted CD4+, CD8+, or CD8+CD57+ T cells (not recorded which) from PBMCs. CDR3 region: CASGPDRAGTGELFF. Here is the DNA: TGTGCCAGCGGCCCGGACAGGGCAGGGACCGGGGAGCTGTTTTTT.